The rows below give T cell receptor beta chains drawn from one sample of a study of blood T cell repertoires in COVID-19. TCRdb keeps only in-frame clones here, not all; method: immunoSEQ multiplex PCR. This table has more than 250,000 clones, over 75% appearing once. Sequencing was done on a sample of peripheral blood. The receptors derive from a man between 50 and 59 years old with active or convalescent COVID-19. The CDR3 runs from the conserved cysteine through the conserved F or W. Fields, in order: D gene, clone size, CDR3 length, V gene, J gene, CDR3 protein, CDR3 DNA. A D gene is named only where the DNA matches it firmly. Rows may omit the clone size; those that give it use once, few, many or a size class.

TRBD1	.	16	TRBV4-3	TRBJ1-2	CASSQAQGEANYGYTF	TGCGCCAGCAGCCAAGCCCAGGGGGAGGCTAACTATGGCTACACCTTC
.	.	14	TRBV9	TRBJ2-7	CASSVGNSNAEQYF	TGTGCCAGCAGCGTAGGTAACAGTAACGCCGAGCAGTACTTC
.	.	14	TRBV6-5	TRBJ1-1	CASSYAGADTEAFF	TGTGCCAGCAGTTACGCGGGGGCTGACACTGAAGCTTTCTTT
.	.	14	TRBV19	TRBJ2-2	CASKRQENTGELFF	TGTGCCAGTAAGAGACAGGAGAACACCGGGGAGCTGTTTTTT
.	.	16	TRBV24-1	TRBJ2-5	CATSDFDRDYQETQYF	TGTGCCACCAGTGATTTCGACCGGGACTACCAAGAGACCCAGTACTTC
.	.	14	TRBV2	TRBJ1-5	CASSEQGIDQPQHF	TGTGCCAGCAGTGAGCAGGGAATCGATCAGCCCCAGCATTTT
TRBD1	.	15	TRBV27	TRBJ1-4	CASSLVARGREKLFF	TGTGCCAGCAGTTTAGTAGCCAGGGGGCGTGAAAAACTGTTTTTT
.	.	19	TRBV5-8	TRBJ1-2	CASSLEMGSGFFTNYGYTF	TGTGCCAGCAGCTTGGAAATGGGATCGGGATTCTTTACTAACTATGGCTACACCTTC
TRBD1	.	16	TRBV4-3	TRBJ1-2	CASSQESPGGFYGYTF	TGCGCCAGCAGCCAAGAGTCGCCAGGGGGCTTCTATGGCTACACCTTC
.	.	15	TRBV6-1	TRBJ2-3	CASSEWRADTDTQYF	TGTGCCAGCAGTGAATGGCGGGCGGACACAGATACGCAGTATTTT
TRBD1	.	18	TRBV19	TRBJ2-1	CASSIDFRRDRSNNEQFF	TGTGCCAGTAGTATAGATTTCCGGCGGGACAGGTCCAACAATGAGCAGTTCTTC
TRBD2	.	15	TRBV10-3	TRBJ2-2	CAISAAGDNTGELFF	TGTGCCATCAGTGCGGCGGGAGACAACACCGGGGAGCTGTTTTTT
.	.	13	TRBV4-3	TRBJ1-5	CASSQDTSQPQHF	TGCGCCAGCAGCCAAGATACCAGTCAGCCCCAGCATTTT
.	.	13	TRBV4-2	TRBJ2-2	CASSPPLPGELFF	TGTGCCAGCAGCCCCCCTCTCCCCGGGGAGCTGTTTTTT
.	.	17	TRBV21-1	TRBJ2-7	CASSKNEATGESYEQYF	TGTGCCAGCAGCAAAAACGAGGCTACAGGGGAGAGCTACGAGCAGTACTTC
TRBD1	.	16	TRBV3-1/TRBV3-2	TRBJ2-3	CASSQPTGTVTDTQYF	TGTGCCAGCAGCCAGCCGACAGGGACGGTGACAGATACGCAGTATTTT
.	.	13	TRBV2	TRBJ1-4	CASKAGGGEKLFF	TGTGCCAGCAAAGCCGGGGGTGGTGAAAAACTGTTTTTT
.	.	14	TRBV18	TRBJ1-5	CASSTAQGNQPQHF	TGTGCCAGCTCGACGGCACAGGGAAATCAGCCCCAGCATTTT
TRBD1	.	14	TRBV5-1	TRBJ2-7	CASSLAQGASEQYF	TGCGCCAGCAGCTTAGCACAGGGGGCATCCGAGCAGTACTTC
.	.	14	TRBV19	TRBJ1-4	CASSHRRSNEKLFF	TGTGCCAGTAGTCATCGACGGAGTAATGAAAAACTGTTTTTT
TRBD1	.	15	TRBV19	TRBJ1-1	CASSIGGTGNTEAFF	TGTGCCAGTAGTATAGGAGGGACAGGGAATACTGAAGCTTTCTTT
TRBD2	once	13	TRBV2	TRBJ2-1	CASRGTSGVGRFF	TGTGCCAGCAGGGGGACTAGCGGGGTAGGTCGGTTCTTC
TRBD1	.	15	TRBV28	TRBJ2-1	CASTLPGQGTHEQFF	TGTGCCAGCACCCTGCCGGGACAGGGTACCCATGAGCAGTTCTTC
TRBD1	.	16	TRBV7-2	TRBJ2-7	CASSLVGGQGLYEQYF	TGTGCCAGCAGCTTAGTGGGGGGACAGGGGTTGTACGAGCAGTACTTC
TRBD1	.	17	TRBV7-6	TRBJ2-1	CASSLGSGQAPYNEQFF	TGTGCCAGCAGCTTAGGTTCGGGACAGGCTCCCTACAATGAGCAGTTCTTC
.	once	13	TRBV30	TRBJ1-1	CAWSRSSNTEAFF	TGTGCCTGGAGTCGGTCTTCGAACACTGAAGCTTTCTTT
.	once	14	TRBV11-2	TRBJ1-1	CASSQISRTGEAFF	TGTGCCAGCAGCCAAATATCTCGAACAGGGGAAGCTTTCTTT
TRBD1	.	17	TRBV18	TRBJ1-1	CASSPPSFGTVHTEAFF	TGTGCCAGCTCACCACCCAGTTTCGGGACAGTACACACTGAAGCTTTCTTT
.	.	14	TRBV6-5	TRBJ2-7	CASSTSGRRGEQYF	TGTGCCAGCAGTACTTCCGGGAGAAGGGGCGAGCAGTACTTC
TRBD2	.	15	TRBV5-6	TRBJ2-1	CASSRRDYLGDEQFF	TGTGCCAGCAGCCGCCGGGACTACTTAGGGGATGAGCAGTTCTTC
.	.	15	TRBV7-2	TRBJ2-5	CASSQAGNTEETQYF	TGTGCCAGCAGCCAAGCCGGGAACACCGAAGAGACCCAGTACTTC
.	.	14	TRBV24-1	TRBJ2-5	CATSDSTGRETQYF	TGTGCCACCAGTGATTCGACAGGTAGAGAGACCCAGTACTTC
TRBD1	.	15	TRBV19	TRBJ1-4	CASSAPGTEDEKLFF	TGTGCCAGTAGTGCGCCCGGGACAGAGGATGAAAAACTGTTTTTT
TRBD1	.	15	TRBV9	TRBJ2-3	CASSVVGQVGDTQYF	TGTGCCAGCAGCGTAGTAGGACAGGTCGGAGATACGCAGTATTTT
TRBD1	.	15	TRBV14	TRBJ2-2	CASSSGGSVTGELFF	TGTGCCAGCAGTTCAGGGGGATCGGTCACCGGGGAGCTGTTTTTT
TRBD1	.	17	TRBV4-2	TRBJ1-1	CASSQGTGLFMNTEAFF	TGTGCCAGCAGCCAAGGGACAGGGCTCTTTATGAACACTGAAGCTTTCTTT
.	.	15	TRBV27	TRBJ2-2	CASSPGSGGPGELFF	TGTGCCAGCAGCCCCGGTTCCGGCGGTCCCGGGGAGCTGTTTTTT
TRBD2	few	18	TRBV4-1	TRBJ2-2	CASSLSLGLVRRTGELFF	TGCGCCAGCAGCCTATCGCTAGGACTAGTTCGACGCACCGGGGAGCTGTTTTTT
TRBD2	.	16	TRBV4-1	TRBJ2-7	CASSQYGTRDSYEQYF	TGCGCCAGCAGCCAGTACGGGACTAGGGACTCCTACGAGCAGTACTTC
.	.	13	TRBV9	TRBJ2-1	CASSVDPGLEQFF	TGTGCCAGCAGCGTAGACCCGGGACTCGAGCAGTTCTTC
.	.	17	TRBV11-2	TRBJ1-5	CASSSRSDTDSNQPQHF	TGTGCCAGCAGCTCCCGCTCGGACACAGATAGCAATCAGCCCCAGCATTTT
TRBD2	.	13	TRBV6-4	TRBJ2-5	CASPLAGEETQYF	TGTGCCAGCCCCCTAGCGGGAGAAGAGACCCAGTACTTC
TRBD1	once	16	TRBV7-6	TRBJ1-4	CASSLGQGPESGKLFF	TGTGCCAGCAGCTTAGGACAGGGGCCAGAGTCAGGAAAACTGTTTTTT
TRBD1	.	15	TRBV7-3	TRBJ1-2	CASSLTGQGNYGYTF	TGTGCCAGCAGCTTAACGGGACAGGGCAACTATGGCTACACCTTC
.	once	17	TRBV4-1	TRBJ2-3	CASSQGWETLSTDTQYF	TGCGCCAGCAGCCAAGGATGGGAGACCCTAAGCACAGATACGCAGTATTTT
TRBD2	.	17	TRBV6-1	TRBJ2-5	CASSEYTSGRALETQYF	TGTGCCAGCAGTGAATACACTAGCGGGAGGGCCCTCGAGACCCAGTACTTC
TRBD2	.	13	TRBV29-1	TRBJ2-1	CSVESLAGGEQFF	TGCAGCGTTGAATCCCTAGCGGGAGGTGAGCAGTTCTTC
.	.	15	TRBV6-5	TRBJ1-3	CASSYSSGRGNTIYF	TGTGCCAGCAGTTACTCGTCAGGTCGTGGAAACACCATATATTTT
TRBD2	.	14	TRBV30	TRBJ2-5	CAWSPGLVWETQYF	TGTGCCTGGAGCCCGGGACTAGTGTGGGAGACCCAGTACTTC
.	.	13	TRBV11-2	TRBJ1-5	CASSIGQNQPQHF	TGTGCCAGCAGCATAGGACAGAATCAGCCCCAGCATTTT
.	.	15	TRBV7-2	TRBJ1-2	CASSLTSRGGYGYTF	TGTGCCAGCAGCTTAACCTCCAGAGGAGGCTATGGCTACACCTTC
.	.	15	TRBV4-2	TRBJ1-5	CASSQVLLPRPPQHF	TGTGCCAGCAGCCAAGTACTGCTGCCCCGTCCGCCCCAGCATTTT
TRBD1	.	16	TRBV11-2	TRBJ1-4	CASSSTYRGRNEKLFF	TGTGCCAGCAGCAGTACGTACAGGGGTCGAAATGAAAAACTGTTTTTT
TRBD1	.	16	TRBV18	TRBJ1-1	CASSPPGQGLDTEAFF	TGTGCCAGCTCACCCCCGGGACAGGGGTTGGACACTGAAGCTTTCTTT
TRBD2	once	12	TRBV24-1	TRBJ2-3	CATSAAGGPQYF	TGTGCCACCAGTGCCGCGGGGGGACCGCAGTATTTT
TRBD1	.	15	TRBV18	TRBJ1-2	CASSPGQGGGYGYTF	TGTGCCAGCTCACCGGGGCAGGGGGGCGGATATGGCTACACCTTC
.	once	12	TRBV12-3/TRBV12-4	TRBJ2-3	CASSFSQDTQYF	TGTGCCAGCAGTTTTTCCCAAGATACGCAGTATTTT
.	.	14	TRBV27	TRBJ1-1	CASSFRGGDTEAFF	TGTGCCAGCAGTTTCCGAGGGGGTGACACTGAAGCTTTCTTT
TRBD1	.	15	TRBV9	TRBJ1-2	CASSVLTGQGDGYTF	TGTGCCAGCAGCGTACTCACGGGACAGGGGGATGGCTACACCTTC